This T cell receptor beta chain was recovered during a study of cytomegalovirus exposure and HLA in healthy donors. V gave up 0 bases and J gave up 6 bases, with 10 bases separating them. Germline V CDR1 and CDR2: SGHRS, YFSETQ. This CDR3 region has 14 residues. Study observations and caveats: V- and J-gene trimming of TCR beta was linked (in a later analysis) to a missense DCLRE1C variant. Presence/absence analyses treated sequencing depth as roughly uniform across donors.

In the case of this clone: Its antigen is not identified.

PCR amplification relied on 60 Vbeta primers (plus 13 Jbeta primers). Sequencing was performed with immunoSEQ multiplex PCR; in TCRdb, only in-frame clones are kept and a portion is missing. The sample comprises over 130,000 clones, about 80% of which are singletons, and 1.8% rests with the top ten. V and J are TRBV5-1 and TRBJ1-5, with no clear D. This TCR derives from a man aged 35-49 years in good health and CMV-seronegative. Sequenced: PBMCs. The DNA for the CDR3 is TGCGCCAGCAGCTTGGCCGGTGATAGTCAGCCCCAGCATTTT. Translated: CASSLAGDSQPQHF.